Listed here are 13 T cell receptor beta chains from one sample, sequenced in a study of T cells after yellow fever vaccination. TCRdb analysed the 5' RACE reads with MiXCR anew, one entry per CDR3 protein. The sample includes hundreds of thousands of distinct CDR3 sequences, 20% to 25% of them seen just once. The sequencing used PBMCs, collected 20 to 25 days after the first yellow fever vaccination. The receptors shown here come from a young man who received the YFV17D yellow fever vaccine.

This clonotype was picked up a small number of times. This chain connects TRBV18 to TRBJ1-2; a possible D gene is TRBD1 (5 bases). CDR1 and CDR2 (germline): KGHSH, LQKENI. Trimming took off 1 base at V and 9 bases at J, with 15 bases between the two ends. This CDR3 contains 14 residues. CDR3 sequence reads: CASSPRGLGESYTF. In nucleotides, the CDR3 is TGTGCCAGCTCACCACGGGGCCTCGGGGAGAGCTACACCTTC.

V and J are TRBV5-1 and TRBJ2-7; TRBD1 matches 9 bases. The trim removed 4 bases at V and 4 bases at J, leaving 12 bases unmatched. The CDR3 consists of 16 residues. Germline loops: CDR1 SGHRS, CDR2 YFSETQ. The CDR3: CASSLRGTGQGYEQYF. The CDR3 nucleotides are TGCGCCAGCAGCCTGAGGGGGACGGGACAGGGATACGAGCAGTACTTC. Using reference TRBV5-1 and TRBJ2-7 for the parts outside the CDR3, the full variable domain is KAGVTQTPRYLIKTRGQQVTLSCSPISGHRSVSWYQQTPGQGLQFLFEYFSETQRNKGNFPGRFSGRQFSNSRSEMNVSTLELGDSALYLCASSLRGTGQGYEQYFGPGTRLTVT.

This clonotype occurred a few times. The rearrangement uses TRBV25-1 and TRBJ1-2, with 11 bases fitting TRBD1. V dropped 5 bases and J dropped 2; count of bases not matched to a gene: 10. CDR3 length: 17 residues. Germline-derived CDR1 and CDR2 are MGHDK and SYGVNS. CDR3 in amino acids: CASSFSPRTGGNYGYTF. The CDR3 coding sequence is TGTGCCAGCAGTTTTTCTCCCCGGACAGGGGGCAACTATGGCTACACCTTC.

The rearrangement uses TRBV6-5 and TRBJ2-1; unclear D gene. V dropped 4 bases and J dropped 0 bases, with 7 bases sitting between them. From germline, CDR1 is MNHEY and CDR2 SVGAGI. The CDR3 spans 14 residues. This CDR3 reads CASSLRFSYNEQFF. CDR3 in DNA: TGTGCCAGCAGTTTACGGTTCTCCTACAATGAGCAGTTCTTC.

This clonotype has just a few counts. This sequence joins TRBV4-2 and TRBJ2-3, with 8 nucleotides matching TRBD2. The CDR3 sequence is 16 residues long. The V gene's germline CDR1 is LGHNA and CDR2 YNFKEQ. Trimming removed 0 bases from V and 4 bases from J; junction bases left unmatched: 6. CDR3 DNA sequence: TGTGCCAGCAGCCAAGATCGCGCGGGGGGCGCAGATACGCAGTATTTT. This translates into CASSQDRAGGADTQYF.

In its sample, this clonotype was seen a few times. CDR3 region: CASPQGANGYTF. For the CDR3, the DNA is TGTGCCAGCCCCCAGGGTGCTAATGGCTACACCTTC. The chain joins TRBV7-9 to TRBJ1-2; the D gene is possibly TRBD1 (5 bases). This CDR3 has 12 residues. V gave up 8 bases and J gave up 6 bases, with 13 bases separating them. Germline-derived CDR1 and CDR2 are SEHNR and FQNEAQ (reference sequence). Looking up the rest from reference TRBV7-9 and TRBJ1-2 gives the full variable domain: DTGVSQNPRHKITKRGQNVTFRCDPISEHNRLYWYRQTLGQGPEFLTYFQNEAQLEKSRLLSDRFSAERPKGSFSTLEIQRTEQGDSAMYLCASPQGANGYTFGSGTRLTVV.

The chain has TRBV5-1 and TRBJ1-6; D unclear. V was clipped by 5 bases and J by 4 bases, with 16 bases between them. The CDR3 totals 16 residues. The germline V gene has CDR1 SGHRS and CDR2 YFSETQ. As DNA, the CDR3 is TGCGCCAGCAGGTCGGCCACCACGGGGTATAATTCACCCCTCCACTTT. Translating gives CASRSATTGYNSPLHF. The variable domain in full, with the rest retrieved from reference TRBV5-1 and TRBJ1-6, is KAGVTQTPRYLIKTRGQQVTLSCSPISGHRSVSWYQQTPGQGLQFLFEYFSETQRNKGNFPGRFSGRQFSNSRSEMNVSTLELGDSALYLCASRSATTGYNSPLHFGNGTRLTVT.

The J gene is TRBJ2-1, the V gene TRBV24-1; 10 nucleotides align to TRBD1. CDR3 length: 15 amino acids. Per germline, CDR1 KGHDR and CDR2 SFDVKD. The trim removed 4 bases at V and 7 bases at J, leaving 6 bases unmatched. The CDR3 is CATSDPGQGGNEQFF. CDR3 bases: TGTGCCACCAGTGACCCTGGACAGGGGGGTAATGAGCAGTTCTTC.

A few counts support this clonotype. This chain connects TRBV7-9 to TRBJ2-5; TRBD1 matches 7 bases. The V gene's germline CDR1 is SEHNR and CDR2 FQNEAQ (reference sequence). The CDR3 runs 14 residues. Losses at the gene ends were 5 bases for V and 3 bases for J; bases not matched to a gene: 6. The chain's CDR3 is CASSKAQGEETQYF. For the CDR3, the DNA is TGTGCCAGCAGCAAAGCCCAGGGGGAAGAGACCCAGTACTTC. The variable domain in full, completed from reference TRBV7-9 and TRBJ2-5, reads DTGVSQNPRHKITKRGQNVTFRCDPISEHNRLYWYRQTLGQGPEFLTYFQNEAQLEKSRLLSDRFSAERPKGSFSTLEIQRTEQGDSAMYLCASSKAQGEETQYFGPGTRLLVL.

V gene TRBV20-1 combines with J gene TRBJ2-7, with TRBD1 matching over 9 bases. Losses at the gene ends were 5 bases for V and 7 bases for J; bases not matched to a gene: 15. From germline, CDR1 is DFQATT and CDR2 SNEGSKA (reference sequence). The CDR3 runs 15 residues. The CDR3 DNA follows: TGCAGTGCTTTCTCCGGGGGGACAGGGAGCGATGAGCAGTACGTC. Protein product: CSAFSGGTGSDEQYV.

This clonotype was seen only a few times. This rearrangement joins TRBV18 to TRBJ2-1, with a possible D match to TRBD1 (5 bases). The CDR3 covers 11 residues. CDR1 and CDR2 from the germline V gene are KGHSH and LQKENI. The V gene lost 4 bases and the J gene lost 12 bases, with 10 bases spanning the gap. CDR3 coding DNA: TGTGCCAGCTCACAAGACAGATTGCAGTTCTTC. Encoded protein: CASSQDRLQFF.

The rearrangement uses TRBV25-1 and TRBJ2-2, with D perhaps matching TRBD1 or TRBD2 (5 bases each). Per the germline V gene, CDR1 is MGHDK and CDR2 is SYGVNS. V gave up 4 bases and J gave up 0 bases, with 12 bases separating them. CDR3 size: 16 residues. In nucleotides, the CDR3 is TGTGCCAGCAGTGTCCCCGGGACGGCGAACACCGGGGAGCTGTTTTTT. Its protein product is CASSVPGTANTGELFF.

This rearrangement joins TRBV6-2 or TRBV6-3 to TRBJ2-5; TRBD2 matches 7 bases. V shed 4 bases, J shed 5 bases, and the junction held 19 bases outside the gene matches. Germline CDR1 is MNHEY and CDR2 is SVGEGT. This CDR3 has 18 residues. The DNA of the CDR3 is TGTGCCAGCAGTTTGGGAGGGATTGCGGGGAGCGGCGTGGAGACCCAGTACTTC. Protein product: CASSLGGIAGSGVETQYF.